What follows describes a single T cell receptor beta chain. Its target is not known. Patients were newly diagnosed with stage II-IVA oral cavity squamous cell carcinoma without prior systemic or radiation treatment. The entry originates in a study of neoadjuvant anti-PD-1 for oral cavity cancer. Study as a whole: Most patients had three to four biweekly doses of 3 mg/kg nivolumab before resection.

The V end lost 1 base, the J end lost 4 bases, and 15 bases lay between the germline ends. Germline lookup yields CDR1 SEHNR and CDR2 FQNEAQ (reference sequence). CDR3 length equals 16 residues. TCRdb's copy holds only in-frame clones and misses some; the assay was immunoSEQ multiplex PCR. The sample records some 7,400 clones, around 48% being singletons. Study-wide points: Only a few patients per response group were TCR-analyzed; validation needed. Higher pretreatment Treg/Th17 ratios tracked higher pretreatment blood clonality.

The gene calls are TRBV7-9 and TRBJ2-3; weak D call: TRBD2 (5 bases). This clonotype originated in a person aged 35 to 85 with oral cavity squamous cell carcinoma. The source was tumor tissue, collected before nivolumab (anti-PD-1) treatment. The CDR3 sequence: CASSLGEGGPADTQYF. For the CDR3, the DNA is TGTGCCAGCAGCTTAGGCGAGGGCGGGCCAGCAGATACGCAGTATTTT.